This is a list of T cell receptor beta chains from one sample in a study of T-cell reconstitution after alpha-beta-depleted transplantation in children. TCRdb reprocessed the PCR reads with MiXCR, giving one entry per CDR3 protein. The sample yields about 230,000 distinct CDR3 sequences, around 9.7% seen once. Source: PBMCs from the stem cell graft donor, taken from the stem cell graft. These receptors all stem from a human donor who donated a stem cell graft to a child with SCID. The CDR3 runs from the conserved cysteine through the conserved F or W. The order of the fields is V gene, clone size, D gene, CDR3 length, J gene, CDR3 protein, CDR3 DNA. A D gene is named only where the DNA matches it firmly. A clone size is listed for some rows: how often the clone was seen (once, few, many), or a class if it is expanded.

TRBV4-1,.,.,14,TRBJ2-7,CASRATGVTREQYF,TGCGCCAGCAGGGCGACGGGGGTGACTCGCGAGCAGTACTTC
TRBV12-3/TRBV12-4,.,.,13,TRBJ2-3,CASSNRGTDTQYF,TGTGCCAGCAGTAACCGGGGCACAGATACGCAGTATTTT
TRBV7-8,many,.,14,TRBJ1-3,CASSLAPSGNTIYF,TGTGCCAGCAGCTTAGCTCCCTCTGGAAACACCATATATTTT
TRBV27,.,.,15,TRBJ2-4,CASSPAARAKNIQYF,TGTGCCAGCAGTCCGGCCGCCAGGGCCAAAAACATTCAGTACTTC
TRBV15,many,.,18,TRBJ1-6,CATSRDKGGRRIPSPLHF,TGTGCCACCAGCAGAGATAAAGGTGGGCGGCGAATTCCCTCACCCCTCCACTTT
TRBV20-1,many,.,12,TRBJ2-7,CSASTDTYEQYF,TGCAGTGCTTCGACAGACACCTACGAGCAGTACTTC
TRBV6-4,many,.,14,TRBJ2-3,CASSFDGGADTQYF,TGTGCCAGCAGTTTCGACGGGGGTGCAGATACGCAGTATTTT
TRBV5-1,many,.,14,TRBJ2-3,CASSLSRFADTQYF,TGCGCCAGCAGCTTGTCACGGTTTGCAGATACGCAGTATTTT
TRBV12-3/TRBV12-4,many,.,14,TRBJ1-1,CASSLGVPMAEAFF,TGTGCCAGCAGTTTAGGGGTCCCAATGGCTGAAGCTTTCTTT
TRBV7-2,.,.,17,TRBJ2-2,CASSLGPGGVRTGELFF,TGTGCCAGCAGCTTAGGTCCCGGGGGCGTGAGAACCGGGGAGCTGTTTTTT
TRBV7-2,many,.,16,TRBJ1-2,CASSLGAAVGNYGYTF,TGTGCCAGCAGCTTAGGGGCGGCCGTCGGTAACTATGGCTACACCTTC
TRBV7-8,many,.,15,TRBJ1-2,CASSLARSGFYGYTF,TGTGCCAGCAGCTTAGCCCGGAGTGGGTTCTATGGCTACACCTTC
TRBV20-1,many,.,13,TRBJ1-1,CSADRRMNTEAFF,TGCAGTGCCGACCGAAGAATGAACACTGAAGCTTTCTTT
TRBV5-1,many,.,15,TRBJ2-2,CASSPGQYFTGELFF,TGCGCCAGCAGCCCAGGACAATACTTCACCGGGGAGCTGTTTTTT
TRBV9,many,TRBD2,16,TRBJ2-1,CASSVGLAGSYNEQFF,TGTGCCAGCAGCGTAGGGCTAGCGGGATCCTACAATGAGCAGTTCTTC
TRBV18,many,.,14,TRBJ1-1,CASSPAGPMAEAFF,TGTGCCAGCTCACCGGCGGGACCCATGGCTGAAGCTTTCTTT
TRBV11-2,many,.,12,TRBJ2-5,CASSRSRETQYF,TGTGCCAGCAGCCGTAGTCGGGAGACCCAGTACTTC
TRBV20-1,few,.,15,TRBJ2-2,CSARSGTSNTGELFF,TGCAGTGCTAGATCCGGGACCTCCAACACCGGGGAGCTGTTTTTT
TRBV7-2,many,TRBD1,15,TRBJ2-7,CASSLVPQGGYEQYF,TGTGCCAGCAGCCTCGTACCACAGGGGGGTTACGAGCAGTACTTC
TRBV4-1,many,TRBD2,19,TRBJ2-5,CASSQDLSGGRSGQETQYF,TGCGCCAGCAGCCAAGATTTGAGCGGGGGGCGCTCTGGGCAAGAGACCCAGTACTTC
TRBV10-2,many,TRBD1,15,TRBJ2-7,CASSVPGQPTYEQYF,TGCGCCAGCAGCGTTCCGGGACAGCCCACCTACGAGCAGTACTTC
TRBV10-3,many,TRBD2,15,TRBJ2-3,CAISDRLAFPDTQYF,TGTGCCATCAGCGACCGACTAGCTTTCCCAGATACGCAGTATTTT
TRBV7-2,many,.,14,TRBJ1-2,CASSPRRQGYGYTF,TGTGCCAGCAGCCCCCGGCGTCAGGGGTATGGCTACACCTTC
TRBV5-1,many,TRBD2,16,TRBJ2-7,CASSGPSGGSAYEQYF,TGCGCCAGCAGTGGACCTAGCGGGGGGTCTGCTTACGAGCAGTACTTC
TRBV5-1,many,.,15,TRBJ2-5,CASISHGEKMETQYF,TGCGCCAGCATTTCCCACGGGGAGAAGATGGAGACCCAGTACTTC
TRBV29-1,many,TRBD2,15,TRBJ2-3,CSVEGQRGDTDTQYF,TGCAGCGTTGAAGGGCAACGGGGGGACACAGATACGCAGTATTTT
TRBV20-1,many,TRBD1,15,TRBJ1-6,CSARPGTEKNSPLHF,TGCAGTGCTAGGCCCGGGACAGAAAAAAATTCACCCCTCCACTTT
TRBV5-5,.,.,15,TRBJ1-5,CASSLERDRDQPQHF,TGTGCCAGCAGCTTGGAACGGGACCGTGATCAGCCCCAGCATTTT
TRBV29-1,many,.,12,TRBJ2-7,CSVELDGYEQYF,TGCAGCGTTGAATTGGACGGATACGAGCAGTACTTC
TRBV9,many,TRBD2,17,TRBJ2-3,CASSALQGGGNTDTQYF,TGTGCCAGCAGCGCCCTCCAGGGCGGGGGAAACACAGATACGCAGTATTTT
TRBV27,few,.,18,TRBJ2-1,CASSPKGGEQGTSNEQFF,TGTGCCAGCAGTCCCAAGGGGGGGGAACAGGGAACATCCAATGAGCAGTTCTTC
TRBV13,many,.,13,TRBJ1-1,CASSPLGGAEAFF,TGTGCCAGCAGCCCCTTGGGGGGCGCTGAAGCTTTCTTT
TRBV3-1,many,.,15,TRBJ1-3,CASSQDLGTGNTIYF,TGTGCCAGCAGCCAAGACCTCGGGACTGGAAACACCATATATTTT
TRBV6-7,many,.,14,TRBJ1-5,CASRGGHSNQPQHF,TGTGCCAGCCGGGGGGGGCATAGCAATCAGCCCCAGCATTTT
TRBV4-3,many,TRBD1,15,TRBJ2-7,CASSLTGGYSYEQYF,TGCGCCAGCAGCCTAACAGGGGGCTACTCCTACGAGCAGTACTTC
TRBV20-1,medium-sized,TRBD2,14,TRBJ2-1,CSAPGLAGSSGQFF,TGCAGTGCTCCCGGACTAGCAGGGTCGTCGGGGCAGTTCTTC
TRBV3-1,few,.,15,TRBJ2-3,CASSQDAIGVDTQYF,TGTGCCAGCAGCCAAGATGCCATAGGGGTCGATACGCAGTATTTT
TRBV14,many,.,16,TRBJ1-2,CASSQGNFGIGYGYTF,TGTGCCAGCAGCCAGGGGAACTTCGGCATTGGATATGGCTACACCTTC
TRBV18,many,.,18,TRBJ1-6,CASSQQGPWSSYNSPLHF,TGTGCCAGCTCGCAACAGGGACCTTGGAGCTCCTATAATTCACCCCTCCACTTT
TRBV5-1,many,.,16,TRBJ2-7,CASSLDHISRNYEQYF,TGCGCCAGCAGCTTGGATCATATATCGCGAAACTACGAGCAGTACTTC